This T cell receptor beta chain came from a study of cytomegalovirus exposure and HLA in healthy donors. General observations from the study: The TCR clusters that emerged in the first cohort tended, a later analysis found, to co-occur in the 120 or so validation repertoires. High sensitivity and specificity were reportedly achieved when the classifier diagnosed cytomegalovirus status.

Germline lookup yields CDR1 LGHNA and CDR2 YSLEER. This CDR3 region has 15 residues. The germline V and J ends were trimmed by 0 bases and 9 bases, with 15 bases remaining between them. Sequenced by immunoSEQ multiplex PCR; TCRdb stores in-frame clones only, minus some. In the table there are 150,000 to 200,000 clones, around 81% of which are singletons. This clone showed up just once. The antigen is not known. The chain is built from TRBV4-3 and TRBJ1-5, with D uncertain. The receptor comes from a man in his thirties or forties in good health and CMV-seropositive. The sequenced sample was PBMCs. The CDR3 bases are TGCGCCAGCAGCCAAGATCTCACAGCCTCGAGGCCCCAGCATTTT. Its protein product is CASSQDLTASRPQHF.